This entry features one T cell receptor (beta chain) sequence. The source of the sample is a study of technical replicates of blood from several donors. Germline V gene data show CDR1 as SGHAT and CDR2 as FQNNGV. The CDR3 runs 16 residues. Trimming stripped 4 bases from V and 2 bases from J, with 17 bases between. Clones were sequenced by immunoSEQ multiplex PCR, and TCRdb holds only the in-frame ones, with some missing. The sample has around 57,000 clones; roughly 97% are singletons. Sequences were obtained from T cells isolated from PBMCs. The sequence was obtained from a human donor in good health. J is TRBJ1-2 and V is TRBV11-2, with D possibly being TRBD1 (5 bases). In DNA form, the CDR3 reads TGTGCCAGCAGCTCAAACGCGGGACCAACAAACTATGGCTACACCTTC. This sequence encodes CASSSNAGPTNYGYTF.